This entry lists 13 T cell receptor beta chains sequenced from one sample in a study of siplizumab effects on memory and regulatory T cells. A 37°C coculture lasting less than 7 days was applied to the mixed lymphocyte reaction cells. Sequencing was performed with immunoSEQ multiplex PCR; in TCRdb, only in-frame clones are kept and a portion is missing. The sample yields 15,000 or so clones, roughly 40% seen once. These receptors have no identified antigens. Sequencing was performed on CFSE-low (dividing) CD4+ T cells sorted from an allogeneic mixed lymphocyte reaction. The receptors originated from a human donor in good health; the cells came from an allogeneic mixed lymphocyte reaction. Some clones in this sample may be carry-over from other donors' samples.

The table lists this clone with a count of one. One junction end does not reproduce the germline sequence, and a read error may be involved. The chain employs TRBV25-1 and TRBJ1-1; 10 bases map to TRBD1. The V gene's germline CDR1 is MGHDK and CDR2 SYGVNS. This CDR3 comprises 15 residues. The CDR3 here is CASRESTGGNTEAFF. The CDR3 DNA reads TGTGCCAGCAGAGAATCGACAGGGGGCAACACTGAAGCTTTCTTT. Drawing the rest from reference TRBV25-1 and TRBJ1-1, the complete variable domain is EADIYQTPRYLVIGTGKKITLECSQTMGHDKMYWYQQDPGMELHLIHYSYGVNSTEKGDLSSESTVSRIRTEHFPLTLESARPSHTSQYLCASRESTGGNTEAFFGQGTRLTVV.

This clone was seen a handful of times. The V and J genes are TRBV19 and TRBJ1-5; the match to TRBD1 covers 8 bases. V gave up 6 bases and J gave up 4 bases; unmatched junction bases: 5. Germline V gene sequence: CDR1 LNHDA, CDR2 SQIVND (reference sequence). The CDR3 extends over 14 amino acids. The CDR3 region is CASRTDRGNQPQHF. DNA of the CDR3: TGTGCCAGTAGGACTGACAGGGGAAATCAGCCCCAGCATTTT. Full variable domain (missing parts from reference TRBV19 and TRBJ1-5): DGGITQSPKYLFRKEGQNVTLSCEQNLNHDAMYWYRQDPGQGLRLIYYSQIVNDFQKGDIAEGYSVSREKKESFPLTVTSAQKNPTAFYLCASRTDRGNQPQHFGDGTRLSIL.

The chain combines TRBV10-2 with TRBJ2-1; D unresolved. The CDR3 has 15 amino acids. Trimming removed 2 bases at V and 0 bases at J, with 8 bases between. CDR1 WSHSY and CDR2 SAAADI come from the germline V gene. The CDR3 DNA reads TGCGCCAGCAGTGAGCCGGGCCTCTCCTACAATGAGCAGTTCTTC. Translating gives CASSEPGLSYNEQFF.

The chain recombines TRBV11-2 with TRBJ2-2; D is possibly TRBD2 (6 bases). The CDR3 loop spans 15 amino acids. Germline V gives CDR1 SGHAT, CDR2 FQNNGV. V shed 1 base and J shed 6 bases, with 12 bases lying between them. CDR3 bases: TGTGCCAGCAGCTTAGCCGGGAGTAGGTCCGGGGAGCTGTTTTTT. The encoded protein is CASSLAGSRSGELFF.

The chain employs TRBV19 and TRBJ2-7; D gene uncertain. This CDR3 contains 15 residues. The germline CDR1 and CDR2 sequences are LNHDA and SQIVND (reference sequence). Between the trimmed V and J ends, which lost 5 bases and 4 bases, there was a span of 18 bases. The CDR3 DNA sequence: TGTGCCAGTAGTCACCTCCCGGGCCCACCATACGAGCAGTACTTC. Its translation: CASSHLPGPPYEQYF.

J is TRBJ2-7 and V is TRBV5-6; D uncertain. V lost 4 bases, J lost 4 bases, and 9 bases lay in between. CDR3 size: 12 residues. Per germline, CDR1 SGHDT and CDR2 YYEEEE. CDR3 in DNA: TGTGCCAGCAGCCTTCTCGGTTACGAGCAGTACTTC. The encoded protein is CASSLLGYEQYF.

The chain carries TRBV7-9 and TRBJ2-7; D may match TRBD1 or TRBD2 (5 bases each). V lost 3 bases, J lost 4 bases, and 13 bases lay in between. Germline-derived CDR1 and CDR2 are SEHNR and FQNEAQ (reference sequence). The CDR3 covers 14 residues. The CDR3 sequence is CASSLERGSYEQYF. CDR3 bases: TGTGCCAGCAGCTTGGAGAGGGGCAGTTACGAGCAGTACTTC.

This clone came up a few times. This chain joins TRBV7-8 and TRBJ2-6; D call uncertain. Germline V lookup: CDR1 SGHVS, CDR2 FQNEAQ. V shed 3 bases and J shed 1 base, with 10 bases lying between them. This CDR3 spans 16 amino acids. CDR3 region: CASSFTWKSGANVLTF. The CDR3, as DNA: TGTGCCAGCAGCTTCACTTGGAAATCTGGGGCCAACGTCCTGACTTTC.

This clone was counted between two and nine times. This chain connects TRBV5-4 to TRBJ2-1; 7 bases map to TRBD1. This CDR3 region has 15 residues. Germline V CDR1 and CDR2: SGHNT, YYREEE (reference sequence). The J segment lost 0 bases and the V segment lost 3 bases, leaving 3 bases of the junction unmatched. The CDR3 bases are TGTGCCAGCAGCTCGACAGGGAGCTCCTACAATGAGCAGTTCTTC. Residues: CASSSTGSSYNEQFF.

This sequence joins TRBV6-5 and TRBJ2-3, with a possible D match to TRBD2 (6 bases). The CDR3 totals 12 residues. Germline V gene sequence: CDR1 MNHEY, CDR2 SVGAGI. The germline V and J ends were trimmed by 5 bases and 9 bases, with 12 bases remaining between them. The CDR3 region is CASSGRSGTQYF. The CDR3, as DNA: TGTGCCAGCAGTGGGAGGTCAGGAACGCAGTATTTT.

As for this clone: Other nucleotide sequences from this sample produce the same CDR3. V and J are TRBV6-1 and TRBJ1-1, with a weak D call TRBD1 (5 bases). CDR3 size: 15 residues. Germline CDR1 and CDR2: MNHNS and SASEGT. V was trimmed by 3 bases and J by 4 bases, leaving 15 bases between them. The CDR3 here is CASSEGEHWRTEAFF. CDR3 bases: TGTGCCAGCAGTGAGGGGGAACATTGGCGCACTGAAGCTTTCTTT.

The chain couples TRBV18 to TRBJ2-1, with TRBD2 matching 10 bases. The V gene's germline CDR1 is KGHSH and CDR2 LQKENI. This CDR3 has 19 amino acids. With V trimmed by 3 bases and J by 0 bases, 11 bases remained unmatched. The CDR3 bases are TGTGCCAGCTCACCTTCCGGGACTAGCGAATCTACCTCCTACAATGAGCAGTTCTTC. Protein sequence: CASSPSGTSESTSYNEQFF.

This clone has just a few counts. The chain recombines TRBV5-1 with TRBJ2-3; the match to TRBD2 covers 7 bases. The CDR3 totals 20 residues. Germline trimming cut 4 bases from V and 8 bases from J; bases unmatched to any gene: 28. From germline, CDR1 is SGHRS and CDR2 YFSETQ. CDR3 sequence: CASSPLGGYGVIGSMATQYF. CDR3 DNA: TGCGCCAGCAGCCCTTTGGGGGGGTATGGGGTAATCGGATCTATGGCTACGCAGTATTTT.